This is a list of T cell receptor beta chains from one sample in a study of shared clonotypes between healthy human individuals. Assay: immunoSEQ multiplex PCR; the TCRdb copy retains only in-frame clones and omits some. The sample yields roughly 720,000 clones, about 90% seen once. Sequencing used memory CD8+ T cells from PBMCs. These receptor sequences come from a man aged 18 to 30 in good health. Some clones in this sample may be carry-over from other donors' samples. The CDR3 runs from the conserved cysteine through the conserved F or W. A D gene is named only where the DNA matches it firmly. Clone size is given for some rows only: seen once, a few or many times, or a class if the clone is expanded.

D gene: .
J gene: TRBJ2-7
V gene: TRBV25-1
clone size: once
CDR3 DNA: TGTGCCAGCAGTGATAGCTCTTCCTCCTACGAGCAGTACTTC
CDR3 protein: CASSDSSSSYEQYF

D gene: TRBD1
J gene: TRBJ1-2
V gene: TRBV29-1
clone size: .
CDR3 DNA: TGCAGCGCCTTACCTCCCACAGGGGACGGCTACACCTTC
CDR3 protein: CSALPPTGDGYTF

D gene: .
J gene: TRBJ1-1
V gene: TRBV27
clone size: .
CDR3 DNA: TGTGCCAGCAGTCTAGCCCCAGGGACGGGGAACACTGAAGCTTTCTTT
CDR3 protein: CASSLAPGTGNTEAFF

D gene: TRBD2
J gene: TRBJ2-7
V gene: TRBV7-3
clone size: .
CDR3 DNA: TGTGCCAGCAGCTTACCTGAGACTAGCGGGATCAACGAGCAGTACTTC
CDR3 protein: CASSLPETSGINEQYF

D gene: TRBD2
J gene: TRBJ2-7
V gene: TRBV7-6
clone size: once
CDR3 DNA: TGTGCCAGCAGCTTAGGCGGGAGCGGGTACGAGCAGTACTTC
CDR3 protein: CASSLGGSGYEQYF

D gene: .
J gene: TRBJ2-7
V gene: TRBV7-8
clone size: .
CDR3 DNA: TGTGCCAGCAGTGTATCGGCCTACGAGCAGTACTTC
CDR3 protein: CASSVSAYEQYF

D gene: .
J gene: TRBJ2-2
V gene: TRBV28
clone size: .
CDR3 DNA: TGTGCCAGCTTAGGCGGGGAGCTGTTTTTT
CDR3 protein: CASLGGELFF

D gene: .
J gene: TRBJ2-1
V gene: TRBV28
clone size: .
CDR3 DNA: TGTGCCAGCAGTTTCCTTGAACTAGCAAATGAGCAGTTCTTC
CDR3 protein: CASSFLELANEQFF

D gene: .
J gene: TRBJ2-1
V gene: TRBV4-1
clone size: .
CDR3 DNA: TGCGCCAGCAGCCCGTCGACTGCTTACAATGAGCAGTTCTTC
CDR3 protein: CASSPSTAYNEQFF

D gene: TRBD2
J gene: TRBJ2-1
V gene: TRBV9
clone size: once
CDR3 DNA: TGTGCCAGCAGCGAGAATAGCGGGAGAGTTGATGAGCAGTTCTTC
CDR3 protein: CASSENSGRVDEQFF

D gene: .
J gene: TRBJ1-6
V gene: TRBV13
clone size: .
CDR3 DNA: TGTGCCAGCAGCTTGTGGGGGAGCTCCTATAATTCACCCCTCCACTTT
CDR3 protein: CASSLWGSSYNSPLHF

D gene: .
J gene: TRBJ1-2
V gene: TRBV6-5
clone size: few
CDR3 DNA: TGTGCCAGCACTGCAGGGACGGGCTACACCTTC
CDR3 protein: CASTAGTGYTF

D gene: .
J gene: TRBJ1-2
V gene: TRBV9
clone size: .
CDR3 DNA: TGTGCCAGCAGCGCTGGTCAGGATGGCTACACCTTC
CDR3 protein: CASSAGQDGYTF

D gene: .
J gene: TRBJ2-3
V gene: TRBV5-1
clone size: .
CDR3 DNA: TGCGCCAGCAGCTTGGCGCAGACCCAACGGGCAGATACGCAGTATTTT
CDR3 protein: CASSLAQTQRADTQYF

D gene: .
J gene: TRBJ2-3
V gene: TRBV7-9
clone size: .
CDR3 DNA: TGTGCCAGCAGCGACCACCGGGGCTTATCAGATACGCAGTATTTT
CDR3 protein: CASSDHRGLSDTQYF

D gene: TRBD1
J gene: TRBJ1-2
V gene: TRBV4-1
clone size: .
CDR3 DNA: TGCGCCAGCAGCCAAGATTGGGCAACAGGGGGTTACTATGGCTACACCTTC
CDR3 protein: CASSQDWATGGYYGYTF

D gene: TRBD2
J gene: TRBJ2-2
V gene: TRBV10-3
clone size: once
CDR3 DNA: TGTGCCATCAGATACGGGACTAGCGGGAAGGAGGAGCTGTTTTTT
CDR3 protein: CAIRYGTSGKEELFF

D gene: .
J gene: TRBJ2-7
V gene: TRBV6-6
clone size: once
CDR3 DNA: TGTGCCAGCAGCCAATATCGAGCAGGGGCGAACTACGAGCAGTACTTC
CDR3 protein: CASSQYRAGANYEQYF

D gene: TRBD1
J gene: TRBJ2-7
V gene: TRBV27
clone size: .
CDR3 DNA: TGTGCCAGCAGCCCTAGGACAGGCCCGCCCTACGAGCAGTACTTC
CDR3 protein: CASSPRTGPPYEQYF

D gene: .
J gene: TRBJ1-5
V gene: TRBV9
clone size: .
CDR3 DNA: TGTGCCAGCAGCGATGAGACAGATTTTAATCAGCCCCAGCATTTT
CDR3 protein: CASSDETDFNQPQHF

D gene: .
J gene: TRBJ1-1
V gene: TRBV14
clone size: .
CDR3 DNA: TGTGCCAGCAGCCAAAAGGGGACACCTGAAGCTTTCTTT
CDR3 protein: CASSQKGTPEAFF

D gene: TRBD1
J gene: TRBJ1-1
V gene: TRBV19
clone size: .
CDR3 DNA: TGTGCCAGTAGTATACGGCGGGACAGGGGGCCGAACACTGAAGCTTTCTTT
CDR3 protein: CASSIRRDRGPNTEAFF

D gene: .
J gene: TRBJ2-7
V gene: TRBV6-5
clone size: .
CDR3 DNA: TGTGCCAGCAGTCTTTCGGGGGACGAGCAGTACTTC
CDR3 protein: CASSLSGDEQYF

D gene: .
J gene: TRBJ2-7
V gene: TRBV12-5
clone size: once
CDR3 DNA: TGTGCTAGTGGTTTGGGGCGAGGGGAGCAGTACTTC
CDR3 protein: CASGLGRGEQYF

D gene: .
J gene: TRBJ1-1
V gene: TRBV2
clone size: few
CDR3 DNA: TGTGCCAGCAGTGCAGGAATGCCCGGACCTGAAGCTTTCTTT
CDR3 protein: CASSAGMPGPEAFF

D gene: .
J gene: TRBJ2-3
V gene: TRBV28
clone size: .
CDR3 DNA: TGTGCCAGCAGTCTGCCCGGGTACCTGGTGAGCACGCAGTATTTT
CDR3 protein: CASSLPGYLVSTQYF

D gene: TRBD2
J gene: TRBJ2-1
V gene: TRBV18
clone size: .
CDR3 DNA: TGTGCCAGCTCACCCGGACTAGCGGGAGGCTACAATGAGCAGTTCTTC
CDR3 protein: CASSPGLAGGYNEQFF

D gene: TRBD2
J gene: TRBJ2-2
V gene: TRBV13
clone size: .
CDR3 DNA: TGTGCCAGCAGCCCACTTGGGACTAGCGGGAGTGTCGGGGAGCTGTTTTTT
CDR3 protein: CASSPLGTSGSVGELFF

D gene: .
J gene: TRBJ1-5
V gene: TRBV7-9
clone size: .
CDR3 DNA: TGTGCCAGCAGCTTCGGGGGGTACGGTCAGCCCCAGCATTTT
CDR3 protein: CASSFGGYGQPQHF

D gene: .
J gene: TRBJ2-3
V gene: TRBV27
clone size: .
CDR3 DNA: TGTGCCAGCAGTTTACTGCGGGACACAGATACGCAGTATTTT
CDR3 protein: CASSLLRDTDTQYF

D gene: .
J gene: TRBJ2-2
V gene: TRBV27
clone size: .
CDR3 DNA: TGTGCCAGCAGTTATTTGGATTACAGCCCGAACACCGGGGAGCTGTTTTTT
CDR3 protein: CASSYLDYSPNTGELFF

D gene: .
J gene: TRBJ2-2
V gene: TRBV7-6
clone size: .
CDR3 DNA: TGTGCCAGCAGCCTTTTCCCGGGTGGTACGAACACCGGGGAGCTGTTTTTT
CDR3 protein: CASSLFPGGTNTGELFF

D gene: .
J gene: TRBJ1-3
V gene: TRBV28
clone size: .
CDR3 DNA: TGTGCCAGCAGTTTTTGGGGGGCGGGAAACACCATATATTTT
CDR3 protein: CASSFWGAGNTIYF

D gene: .
J gene: TRBJ1-5
V gene: TRBV2
clone size: .
CDR3 DNA: TGTGCCAGCAGCCAGGGGATGAATCAGCCCCAGCATTTT
CDR3 protein: CASSQGMNQPQHF

D gene: .
J gene: TRBJ2-1
V gene: TRBV6-5
clone size: .
CDR3 DNA: TGTGCCAGCAGTCCCCGTAACAATGAGCAGTTCTTC
CDR3 protein: CASSPRNNEQFF

D gene: .
J gene: TRBJ1-5
V gene: TRBV28
clone size: .
CDR3 DNA: TGTGCCAGCAGTTTATCCCCCACAGGGTATCAGCCCCAGCATTTT
CDR3 protein: CASSLSPTGYQPQHF

D gene: .
J gene: TRBJ2-7
V gene: TRBV28
clone size: .
CDR3 DNA: TGTGCCAGCAGTCGGCCCCTGGGATCCCACGAGCAGTACTTC
CDR3 protein: CASSRPLGSHEQYF